This passage covers 26 T cell receptor beta chains from one sample sequenced in a study of blood T cell repertoires in COVID-19 (TCRdb year 2020). The method was the immunoSEQ multiplex PCR assay. Sourced from immuneACCESS, this table was stored by TCRdb with only in-frame sequences that have V and J called. A share of the clones is absent; for the studies checked, an unresolved V gene accounts for under half, and the remainder has no known explanation. The sample has 140,000 or so clones on record, around 84% of them singletons. The biggest ten clones account for about 5.1% of the sample. Sequencing was performed on peripheral blood. The receptors were gathered from a human donor in a cohort sampled during active COVID-19.

The V call is TRBV2, the J call TRBJ1-2, with D possibly matching TRBD1 (6 bases). With 6 bases removed from V and 8 bases from J, the gap between germline ends came to 13 bases. Germline-derived CDR1 and CDR2 are SNHLY and FYNNEI. This CDR3 has 12 residues. The CDR3 nucleotides read TGTGCCAGCAGCCCACAGGGATGGGGCTACACCTTC. The encoded protein is CASSPQGWGYTF.

V usage is TRBV18 and J usage is TRBJ2-7; 9 bases map to TRBD1. In germline, CDR1 is KGHSH, CDR2 LQKENI. The CDR3 is 15 amino acids. V trimming: 3 bases; J trimming: 2 bases; junction bases outside the gene matches: 5. The CDR3 reads CASSPRQGDTYEQYV. The DNA of the CDR3 is TGTGCCAGCTCACCGAGACAGGGGGATACCTACGAGCAGTACGTC.

The chain carries TRBV16 and TRBJ1-1; D remains unclear. Germline lookup yields CDR1 KGHSY and CDR2 FQNENV. The V end lost 0 bases, the J end lost 1 base, and 6 bases lay between the germline ends. This CDR3 is 14 amino acids long. This chain's CDR3 is CASSQSSGNTEAFF. The CDR3 bases are TGTGCCAGCAGCCAATCATCCGGGAACACTGAAGCTTTCTTT. The full variable domain, its missing parts supplied by reference TRBV16 and TRBJ1-1, is GEEVAQTPKHLVRGEGQKAKLYCAPIKGHSYVFWYQQVLKNEFKFLISFQNENVFDETGMPKERFSAKCLPNSPCSLEIQATKLEDSAVYFCASSQSSGNTEAFFGQGTRLTVV.

In its sample, this clone was seen once. The chain joins TRBV6-1 to TRBJ2-6; 8 nucleotides align to TRBD1. The V gene's germline CDR1 is MNHNS and CDR2 SASEGT. The CDR3 runs 20 residues. The ends lost 3 bases at V and 4 bases at J; junction bases unmatched: 17. DNA of the CDR3: TGTGCCAGCAGTGAGTTTATTCGGGGACAGGTTCCCCCCGGGGCCAACGTCCTGACTTTC. Protein sequence: CASSEFIRGQVPPGANVLTF.

The chain links TRBV4-1 to TRBJ2-7; 8 nucleotides align to TRBD1. CDR3 length: 16 residues. The ends lost 2 bases at V and 0 bases at J; junction bases unmatched: 6. CDR1 and CDR2 (germline): MGHRA, YSYEKL. CDR3 amino acids: CASSQRGTGSSYEQYF. The CDR3 coding sequence is TGCGCCAGCAGCCAACGAGGGACAGGCAGCTCCTACGAGCAGTACTTC.

The V call is TRBV20-1, the J call TRBJ2-3; the match to TRBD2 covers 9 bases. Germline CDR1 DFQATT, CDR2 SNEGSKA (reference sequence). The CDR3 contains 16 residues. The V and J ends lost 3 bases and 1 base, in that order; junction bases with no gene match: 8. In DNA form, the CDR3 reads TGCAGTGCTAGTCTGTTAGCGGGAGATCGCACAGATACGCAGTATTTT. This codes for CSASLLAGDRTDTQYF.

The chain uses TRBV11-3 and TRBJ2-3; TRBD1 agrees at 7 bases. Trimming at V came to 4 bases and at J to 1 base, leaving 5 bases not matched to a gene. Germline V gene sequence: CDR1 SGHNT, CDR2 YENEEA. The CDR3 spans 15 residues. For the CDR3, the DNA is TGTGCCAGCAGCTCTAGACAGGGAGGCACAGATACGCAGTATTTT. Amino acid sequence: CASSSRQGGTDTQYF.

The J gene is TRBJ1-1, the V gene TRBV2; 8 bases agree with TRBD1. V dropped 6 bases and J dropped 5; count of bases not matched to a gene: 5. Germline V gene data show CDR1 as SNHLY and CDR2 as FYNNEI. The CDR3 contains 13 residues. The CDR3, as DNA: TGTGCCAGCAGGCGGACAGGGCGGACTGAAGCTTTCTTT. It encodes CASRRTGRTEAFF.

There are a few counts of this clone. The chain links TRBV2 to TRBJ1-5; D is ambiguous. From germline, CDR1 is SNHLY and CDR2 FYNNEI. The CDR3 consists of 13 residues. The V and J ends lost 7 bases and 7 bases respectively, with 14 bases between them. The CDR3 DNA sequence: TGTGCCAGCACTGGAAGGAGTTTCCAGCCCCAGCATTTT. Its protein product is CASTGRSFQPQHF. The whole variable domain, remainder taken from reference TRBV2 and TRBJ1-5, is EPEVTQTPSHQVTQMGQEVILRCVPISNHLYFYWYRQILGQKVEFLVSFYNNEISEKSEIFDDQFSVERPDGSNFTLKIRSTKLEDSAMYFCASTGRSFQPQHFGDGTRLSIL.

CDR3 in DNA: TGTGCCTGGAGTCCTGGGAGGGGAGGGGGGTACGAGCAGTACGTC. Translated: CAWSPGRGGGYEQYV. This sequence joins TRBV30 and TRBJ2-7; possibly TRBD2 for D (7 bases). Trimming cost V 2 bases and J 4 bases, with 18 bases left between them. This CDR3 is 15 amino acids long. The germline gives CDR1 GTSNPN, CDR2 SVGIG (reference sequence).

The chain links TRBV27 to TRBJ2-5, with D perhaps TRBD1 (5 bases). This CDR3 has 14 residues. Trimming took 5 bases from V and 0 from J, leaving 10 bases between them. From germline, CDR1 is MNHEY and CDR2 SMNVEV (reference sequence). CDR3 amino acids: CASSPRQNQETQYF. CDR3 DNA sequence: TGTGCCAGCAGTCCAAGACAGAACCAAGAGACCCAGTACTTC.

The gene calls are TRBV4-1 and TRBJ1-4; D is unresolved. Germline CDR1 is MGHRA and CDR2 is YSYEKL. The CDR3 is 15 amino acids. V was shortened by 0 bases and J by 9 bases, with 14 bases between the two germline ends. Here the CDR3 DNA reads TGCGCCAGCAGCCAAGATACGGAGATCGGTCAAAAACTGTTTTTT. It yields the protein CASSQDTEIGQKLFF.

This clone has only a few counts. Here the CDR3 reads CASSLGDRGLGQPQHF. The DNA of the CDR3 is TGTGCCAGCAGCTTAGGGGACAGGGGGCTAGGGCAGCCCCAGCATTTT. The V call is TRBV7-8, the J call TRBJ1-5, with 12 bases identical to TRBD1. The length of the CDR3 is 16 residues. V shed 1 base, J shed 7 bases, and the junction held 5 bases outside the gene matches. In germline, CDR1 is SGHVS, CDR2 FQNEAQ.

The chain uses TRBV5-4 and TRBJ2-6; 7 nucleotides match TRBD1. Germline V CDR1 and CDR2: SGHNT, YYREEE (reference sequence). J gave up 5 bases and V 0 bases, and 8 bases lay outside the gene matches. CDR3 length: 17 amino acids. The CDR3 region is CASSLGDSVIWANVLTF. The CDR3 nucleotides are TGTGCCAGCAGCTTGGGGGACAGCGTAATCTGGGCCAACGTCCTGACTTTC.

This clone was observed a few times. This chain links TRBV19 with TRBJ2-3; 10 positions match TRBD2. The CDR3 contains 16 residues. Germline V lookup: CDR1 LNHDA, CDR2 SQIVND (reference sequence). V shed 5 bases and J 3 bases; nucleotides not matched to a gene: 8. The CDR3 loop is CASSELSGRGTDTQYF. CDR3 nucleotides: TGTGCCAGTAGTGAGTTGAGCGGGAGGGGGACAGATACGCAGTATTTT.

The V call is TRBV2, the J call TRBJ2-1, with 11 bases lining up with TRBD2. Looked up from germline, CDR1 is SNHLY and CDR2 is FYNNEI. Losses at the gene ends were 8 bases for V and 0 bases for J; bases not matched to a gene: 9. There are 17 residues in the CDR3. The chain's CDR3 is CASGARLAGSSYNEQFF. For the CDR3, the DNA is TGTGCCAGCGGAGCTAGACTAGCGGGAAGCTCCTACAATGAGCAGTTCTTC.

The V call is TRBV4-1, the J call TRBJ1-2; TRBD1 matches at 9 bases. The germline gives CDR1 MGHRA, CDR2 YSYEKL. V dropped 5 bases and J dropped 0; count of bases not matched to a gene: 4. This CDR3 is 15 amino acids long. The CDR3 DNA follows: TGCGCCAGCAGCACAGGGGACAGGGCTAACTATGGCTACACCTTC. It codes for CASSTGDRANYGYTF.

The J gene is TRBJ2-7, the V gene TRBV6-5, with 8 bases lining up with TRBD2. The CDR3 is 15 residues long. The trim removed 6 bases at V and 3 bases at J, leaving 10 bases unmatched. From germline, CDR1 is MNHEY and CDR2 SVGAGI. In nucleotides, the CDR3 is TGTGCCAGCAGGCCCCCTACGCGGGAGGACTACGAGCAGTACGTC. Amino acid sequence: CASRPPTREDYEQYV.

The J gene is TRBJ2-1, the V gene TRBV2; D gene unclear. This CDR3 region has 15 residues. V was trimmed by 1 base and J by 4 bases, leaving 11 bases between them. Germline V gives CDR1 SNHLY, CDR2 FYNNEI. Written as DNA, the CDR3 is TGTGCCAGCAGTGAAGGTTTGGGCTCGTACAATGAGCAGTTCTTC. It yields the protein CASSEGLGSYNEQFF.

This rearrangement joins TRBV7-9 to TRBJ2-3, with D maybe TRBD2 (6 bases). The V and J ends lost 8 bases and 0 bases respectively, with 12 bases between them. Germline V gene data show CDR1 as SEHNR and CDR2 as FQNEAQ (reference sequence). This CDR3 is built from 14 residues. This CDR3 is CASDRDLSTDTQYF. CDR3 in DNA: TGTGCCAGCGACCGGGACTTGAGCACAGATACGCAGTATTTT.

This sequence joins TRBV5-1 and TRBJ2-1; 8 bases agree with TRBD2. This CDR3 has 15 residues. The trim removed 0 bases at V and 5 bases at J, leaving 4 bases unmatched. The germline CDR1 and CDR2 sequences are SGHRS and YFSETQ. The CDR3 nucleotides read TGCGCCAGCAGCTTGGGTTTAGCGGGACACAATGAGCAGTTCTTC. It translates to CASSLGLAGHNEQFF. The full variable domain, with the rest looked up from reference TRBV5-1 and TRBJ2-1, is KAGVTQTPRYLIKTRGQQVTLSCSPISGHRSVSWYQQTPGQGLQFLFEYFSETQRNKGNFPGRFSGRQFSNSRSEMNVSTLELGDSALYLCASSLGLAGHNEQFFGPGTRLTVL.

The CDR3 DNA reads as TGTGCCAGCAGTCTTGACAGGCTGAATGGCTACACCTTC. Translating it yields CASSLDRLNGYTF. This chain uses TRBV12-3 or TRBV12-4 with TRBJ1-2; TRBD1 might be the D (6 bases). The CDR3 is 13 residues long. V lost 5 bases, J lost 6 bases, and 13 bases lay in between.

This chain links TRBV15 with TRBJ1-5, with 7 bases that match TRBD1. The germline CDR1 and CDR2 sequences are LNHNV and YYDKDF (reference sequence). Unmatched junction bases numbered 5, after V lost 4 bases and J lost 2 bases. The CDR3 loop spans 15 amino acids. The CDR3 DNA is TGTGCCACCAGCACCCGGACAGGTGGCAATCAGCCCCAGCATTTT. Its translation is CATSTRTGGNQPQHF.

CDR3 in amino acids: CARTLRAGRCRNYGYTF. Written as DNA, the CDR3 is TGTGCCCGAACTTTACGGGCAGGGAGGTGTAGGAACTATGGCTACACCTTC. The chain couples TRBV19 to TRBJ1-2, with TRBD1 as a possible D gene (5 bases). V gave up 11 bases and J gave up 2 bases, with 27 bases separating them. The CDR3 has 17 residues. CDR1 and CDR2 from the germline V gene are LNHDA and SQIVND (reference sequence). Looking up the rest from reference TRBV19 and TRBJ1-2 gives the full variable domain: DGGITQSPKYLFRKEGQNVTLSCEQNLNHDAMYWYRQDPGQGLRLIYYSQIVNDFQKGDIAEGYSVSREKKESFPLTVTSAQKNPTAFYLCARTLRAGRCRNYGYTFGSGTRLTVV.

This chain links TRBV28 with TRBJ2-7, with 7 bases that match TRBD1. The V gene end was trimmed by 4 bases and the J gene end by 2 bases; junction bases not matched to a gene: 5. CDR3 length: 14 residues. Germline V CDR1 and CDR2: MDHEN, SYDVKM. The CDR3 protein is CASSSPGQPYEQYF. In DNA, the CDR3 is TGTGCCAGCAGTTCTCCGGGACAGCCCTACGAGCAGTACTTC. Full variable domain (rest looked up from reference TRBV28 and TRBJ2-7): DVKVTQSSRYLVKRTGEKVFLECVQDMDHENMFWYRQDPGLGLRLIYFSYDVKMKEKGDIPEGYSVSREKKERFSLILESASTNQTSMYLCASSSPGQPYEQYFGPGTRLTVT.

The CDR3 region is CASTPGQGGQPQHF. The CDR3, as DNA: TGTGCCAGCACACCGGGACAGGGGGGTCAGCCCCAGCATTTT. V and J are TRBV2 and TRBJ1-5; 11 bases line up with TRBD1. V lost 7 bases to trimming and J lost 6 bases; unmatched junction nucleotides: 5. In germline, CDR1 is SNHLY, CDR2 FYNNEI. This CDR3 contains 14 residues.